Included here is one TCR beta chain sequence, with context. Its antigen is currently not known. Nothing much larger sits one base from this clone, and base qualities are not available. Looking up the germline V gene (reference sequence) yields CDR1 MNHNY and CDR2 SVGAGI. Unmatched junction bases come to 8, with V trimmed by 9 bases and J by 4 bases. The CDR3 holds 13 amino acids from the cysteine to the phenylalanine. Of all the DNA, just the CDR3 is kept, 39 bases in frame from base 1. This sample was sequenced with an Illumina HiSeq 1500. The raw public reads went through TCRdb reprocessing: fastp at Q25, MiXCR clone calling, in-frame beta chains kept. Identical CDR3 proteins give one entry, which carries the most common genes and DNA. The sample contains more than 650,000 distinct CDR3 sequences, 35% of them found a single time. 2.5% to 3% of the sample lies in the top ten. This record comes from a study of T cell repertoires in cytomegalovirus infection (dated by TCRdb to 2018 to 2020). General notes on the study: Donor HLA type was relevant to the analysis, because carriage of CMV infection together with the matching HLA type was indicated by public TCR beta signatures.

What the work shows at the level of the full study, not this receptor alone: In both this cohort and an independent cohort of several hundred donors, the cumulative frequency of public TCR beta family members distinguished carriers of CMV infection plus the relevant HLA type. The ex vivo response was dominated by HLA-C-restricted CMV-specific TCR beta clonotypes, which also provided the single most frequent clonotype in two of eight donors.

Sequenced sample: PBMCs. The rearrangement combines TRBV6-6 with TRBJ2-7; 8 bases in the middle match TRBD1. The receptor was derived from a human donor in good health (CMV status not recorded). Some clones in this sample may be carry-over from other donors' samples. The CDR3 region: CASNGQGKYEQYF. Read as DNA, the sequence is TGTGCCAGTAATGGACAGGGAAAGTACGAGCAGTACTTC.